The 4 T cell receptor beta chains listed next were all sequenced from one sample in a study of tumor and adjacent non-tumor tissue in lung cancer. The library came from three nested PCR rounds adapted from ARM-PCR protocols. TCRdb recomputed calls from the multiplex PCR reads with MiXCR, one row per CDR3 protein. The data hold roughly 140,000 distinct CDR3 sequences, with approximately 72% observed a single time. This sample's RNA came from whole unsorted tissue. Sequencing used lung tumor tissue. The receptors were sampled from a man aged 55-75 years with small cell lung cancer.

About this clonotype: It may be a read error: a sequence one base away is much more abundant. The CDR3 region has the DNA TGTGCCAGCGGGGAAATTAAGACTAGCGGGACGATAGATGAGCAGTTCTTC. This gives the protein CASGEIKTSGTIDEQFF. The chain uses TRBV6-6 and TRBJ2-1; 11 positions agree with TRBD2. Germline V gives CDR1 MNHNY, CDR2 SVGAGI (reference sequence). V lost 8 bases and J lost 8; bases outside the gene matches: 17. This CDR3 has 17 amino acids.

Worth noting for this clonotype: One base away lies a much larger clone, so this may be a sequencing read error. The chain joins TRBV11-1 to TRBJ1-1; D is ambiguous. Trimming cost V 4 bases and J 0 bases, with 9 bases left between them. Germline lookup yields CDR1 SGHAT and CDR2 FQDESV (reference sequence). The CDR3 runs 14 residues. The CDR3 bases are TGTGCCAGCAGCTGGGCAGCTGTGAACACTGAAGCTTTCTTT. It is translated as CASSWAAVNTEAFF.

With regard to this clonotype: One junction end does not reproduce the germline sequence, and a read error may be involved. The V call is TRBV29-1, the J call TRBJ1-1, with TRBD1 as a possible D gene (6 bases). The CDR3 extends over 13 amino acids. From germline, CDR1 is SQVTM and CDR2 ANQGSEA. The DNA for the CDR3 is TGCAGCCTTGACGGGGGGGCGTACACTGAAGCTTTCTTT. Its protein is CSLDGGAYTEAFF. The whole variable domain, filled in from reference TRBV29-1 and TRBJ1-1, reads SAVISQKPSRDICQRGTSLTIQCQVDSQVTMMFWYRQQPGQSLTLIATANQGSEATYESGFVIDKFPISRPNLTFSTLTVSNMSPEDSSIYLCSLDGGAYTEAFFGQGTRLTVV.

The V and J genes are TRBV20-1 and TRBJ2-3; 10 nucleotides agree with TRBD2. V lost 4 bases and J lost 8; bases outside the gene matches: 9. Germline CDR1 DFQATT, CDR2 SNEGSKA (reference sequence). The CDR3 runs to 14 residues. CDR3 nucleotide sequence: TGCAGTGCTACTTTCCTAGCGGGAGAGAGTACGCAGTATTTT. Its protein product is CSATFLAGESTQYF.